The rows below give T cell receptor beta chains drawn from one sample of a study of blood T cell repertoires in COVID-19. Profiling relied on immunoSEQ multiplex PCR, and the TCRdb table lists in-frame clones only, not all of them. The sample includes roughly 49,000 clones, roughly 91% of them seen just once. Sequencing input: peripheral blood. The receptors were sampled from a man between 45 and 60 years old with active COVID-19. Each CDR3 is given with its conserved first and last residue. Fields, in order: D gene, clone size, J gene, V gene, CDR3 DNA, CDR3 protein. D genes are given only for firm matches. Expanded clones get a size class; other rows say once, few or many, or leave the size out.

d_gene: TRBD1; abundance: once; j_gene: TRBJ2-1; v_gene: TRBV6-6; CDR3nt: TGTGCCAGCAGTTTTGGGACAGGGCTCTACAATGAGCAGTTCTTC; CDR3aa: CASSFGTGLYNEQFF
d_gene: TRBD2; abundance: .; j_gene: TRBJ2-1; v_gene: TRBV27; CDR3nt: TGTGCCAGCAGTTTTCTAGCGGGGGCCCTTAAACCGACCTACAATGAGCAGTTCTTC; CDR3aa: CASSFLAGALKPTYNEQFF
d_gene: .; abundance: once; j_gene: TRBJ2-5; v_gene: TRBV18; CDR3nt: TGTGCCAGCTCACCAGGGGCGCAAGAGACCCAGTACTTC; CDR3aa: CASSPGAQETQYF
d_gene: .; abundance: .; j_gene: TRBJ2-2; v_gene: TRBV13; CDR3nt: TGTGCCAGCAGCTTAGGATCTACCGGGGAGCTGTTTTTT; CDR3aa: CASSLGSTGELFF
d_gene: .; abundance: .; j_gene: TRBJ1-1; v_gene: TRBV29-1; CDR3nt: TGCAGCGTTGACCGGGGGGGAAACACTGAAGCTTTCTTT; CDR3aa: CSVDRGGNTEAFF
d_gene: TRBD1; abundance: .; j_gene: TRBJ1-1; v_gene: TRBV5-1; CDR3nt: TGCGCCAGCAGCTTACAGGGGCAGAACACTGAAGCTTTCTTT; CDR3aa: CASSLQGQNTEAFF
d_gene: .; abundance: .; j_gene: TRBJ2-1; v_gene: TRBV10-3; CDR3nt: TGTGCCATCAGTGAGTCTGCCGGGAGCTCCTACAATGAGCAGTTCTTC; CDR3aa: CAISESAGSSYNEQFF
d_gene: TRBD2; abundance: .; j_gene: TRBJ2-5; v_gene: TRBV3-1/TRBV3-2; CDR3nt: TGTGCCAGCAGCCCGGGGGGGGCGGGTTTGTGGGAAACCCAGTACTTC; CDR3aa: CASSPGGAGLWETQYF
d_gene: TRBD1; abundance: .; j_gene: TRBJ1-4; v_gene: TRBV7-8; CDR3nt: TGTGCCAGCAGCCGAAAGGACAGGGGAGATGAAAAACTGTTTTTT; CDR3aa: CASSRKDRGDEKLFF
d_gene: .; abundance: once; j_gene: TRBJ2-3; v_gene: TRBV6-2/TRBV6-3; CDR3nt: TGTGCCAGCAGCACCCAACTAGGGATACACACAGATACGCAGTATTTT; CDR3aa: CASSTQLGIHTDTQYF
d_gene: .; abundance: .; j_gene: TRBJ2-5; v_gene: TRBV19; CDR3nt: TGTGCCAGTAGTTATCGGGTTGGAGTGACCCAGTACTTC; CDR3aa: CASSYRVGVTQYF
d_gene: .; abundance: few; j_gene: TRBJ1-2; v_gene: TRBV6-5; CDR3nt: TGTGCCAGCAGTTACGTTTGGGGCAGTACTAACTATGGCTACACCTTC; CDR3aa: CASSYVWGSTNYGYTF
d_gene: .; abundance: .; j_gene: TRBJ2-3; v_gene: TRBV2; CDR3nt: TGTGCCAGCGGGGGACTCCTTAGCACAGATACGCAGTATTTT; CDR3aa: CASGGLLSTDTQYF
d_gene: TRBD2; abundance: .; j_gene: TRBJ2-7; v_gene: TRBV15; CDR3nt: TGTGCCACCGGAGCGAGCGGGGGTATCTACGAGCAGTACTTC; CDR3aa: CATGASGGIYEQYF
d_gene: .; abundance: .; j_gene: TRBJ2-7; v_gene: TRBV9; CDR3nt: TGTGCCAGCAGCGTAGCGTCAGGGCGGACGTACGAGCAGTACTTC; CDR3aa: CASSVASGRTYEQYF
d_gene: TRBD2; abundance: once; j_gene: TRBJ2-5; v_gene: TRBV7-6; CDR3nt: TGTGCCAGCAGCCACGGACTAGCGGGGAACCAAGAGACCCAGTACTTC; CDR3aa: CASSHGLAGNQETQYF
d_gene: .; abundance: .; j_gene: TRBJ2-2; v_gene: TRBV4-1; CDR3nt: TGCGCCAGCAGCCAAGCGCAGGAGGGGAACACCGGGGAGCTGTTTTTT; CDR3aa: CASSQAQEGNTGELFF
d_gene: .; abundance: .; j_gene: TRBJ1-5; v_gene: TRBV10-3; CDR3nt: TGTGCCATCAGTGAGTCCTCGGGGTTTCAGCCCCAGCATTTT; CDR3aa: CAISESSGFQPQHF
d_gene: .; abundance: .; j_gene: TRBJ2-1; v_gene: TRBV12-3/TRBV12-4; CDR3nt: TGTGCCAGCAGTTTCGGGGGATACAATGAGCAGTTCTTC; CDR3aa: CASSFGGYNEQFF
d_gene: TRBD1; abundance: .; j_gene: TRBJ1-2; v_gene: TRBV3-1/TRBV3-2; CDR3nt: TGTGCCAGCAGCCTTCTGGACAGGGGCGACTATGGCTACACCTTC; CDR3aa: CASSLLDRGDYGYTF
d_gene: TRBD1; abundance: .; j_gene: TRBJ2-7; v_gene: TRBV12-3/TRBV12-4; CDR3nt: TGTGCCAGCTCTCCGACAGGGAACTACGAGCAGTACTTC; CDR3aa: CASSPTGNYEQYF
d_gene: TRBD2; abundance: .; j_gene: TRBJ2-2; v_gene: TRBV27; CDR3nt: TGTGCCAGCAGTCGCCTAGCGGGAGGAAGTACCGGGGAGCTGTTTTTT; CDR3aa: CASSRLAGGSTGELFF
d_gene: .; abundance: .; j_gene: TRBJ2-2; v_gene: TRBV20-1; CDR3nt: TGCAGTGCTAGTTCCGAGGGCACCGGGGAGCTGTTTTTT; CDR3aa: CSASSEGTGELFF
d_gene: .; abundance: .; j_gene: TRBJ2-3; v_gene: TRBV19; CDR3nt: TGTGCCAGCAAGTATGGGGGGGGCCTAGCGGAACCTTCCGCAAATACGCAGTATTTT; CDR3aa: CASKYGGGLAEPSANTQYF
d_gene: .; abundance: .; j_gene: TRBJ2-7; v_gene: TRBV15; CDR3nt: TGTGCCACCAGCATGCAGAGTAGCAGGGCCGAGCAGTACTTC; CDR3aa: CATSMQSSRAEQYF
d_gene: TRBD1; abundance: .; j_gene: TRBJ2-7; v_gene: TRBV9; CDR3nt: TGTGCCAGCAGCCCAGGGGACAGGACGACCCACGAGCAGTACTTC; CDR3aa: CASSPGDRTTHEQYF
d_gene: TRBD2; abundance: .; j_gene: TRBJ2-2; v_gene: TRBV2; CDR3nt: TGTGCCAGCAGTGAAGGACTAGCGGGGGACACCGGGGAGCTGTTTTTT; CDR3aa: CASSEGLAGDTGELFF
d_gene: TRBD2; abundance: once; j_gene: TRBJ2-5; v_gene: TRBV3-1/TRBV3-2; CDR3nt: TGTGCCAGCAGAGAGCCCCTCGGGGGGGCGAAGACCCAGTACTTC; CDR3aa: CASREPLGGAKTQYF
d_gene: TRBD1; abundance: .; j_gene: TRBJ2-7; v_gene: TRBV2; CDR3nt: TGTGCCAGCAAGTTAACAGGGGAGAGGTACTTC; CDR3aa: CASKLTGERYF
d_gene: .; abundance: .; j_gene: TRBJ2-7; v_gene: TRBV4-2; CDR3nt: TGTGCCAGCAGCCAGGATTCTAACCCCCGGGGCTCCTACGAGCAGTACTTC; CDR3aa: CASSQDSNPRGSYEQYF
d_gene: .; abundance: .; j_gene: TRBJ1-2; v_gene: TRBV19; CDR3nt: TGTGCCAGCGAACAGGGTTGGGGCTACACCTTC; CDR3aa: CASEQGWGYTF
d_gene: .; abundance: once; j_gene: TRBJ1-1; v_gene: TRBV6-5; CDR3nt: TGTGCCAGCGGGCCCCTATTGAACACTGAAGCTTTCTTT; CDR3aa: CASGPLLNTEAFF
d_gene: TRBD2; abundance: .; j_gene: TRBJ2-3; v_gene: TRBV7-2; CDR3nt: TGTGCCAGCAGCTTATATCTGGCTAGCGGGCAGTCCACAGATACGCAGTATTTT; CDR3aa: CASSLYLASGQSTDTQYF
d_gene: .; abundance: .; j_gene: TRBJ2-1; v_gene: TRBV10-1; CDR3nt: TGCGCCAGCAGGGAGGACTTCGGTGAGCAGTTCTTC; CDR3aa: CASREDFGEQFF
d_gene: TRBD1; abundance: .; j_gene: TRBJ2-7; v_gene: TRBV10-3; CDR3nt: TGTGCCATCAGACTAGGACAGGGAACGGTCGAGCAGTACTTC; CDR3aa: CAIRLGQGTVEQYF
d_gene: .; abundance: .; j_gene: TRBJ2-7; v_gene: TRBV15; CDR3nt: TGTGCCACCAGCTCAGCCGCGGGGGCAGACTACGAGCAGTACTTC; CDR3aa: CATSSAAGADYEQYF
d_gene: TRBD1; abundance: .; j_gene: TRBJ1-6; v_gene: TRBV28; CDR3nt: TGTGCCAGCACCAGGGACAGTAATTCACCCCTCCACTTT; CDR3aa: CASTRDSNSPLHF
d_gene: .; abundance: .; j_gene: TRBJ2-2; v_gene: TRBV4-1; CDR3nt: TGCGCCAGCAGCCCAACACCCCATTCGAACACCGGGGAGCTGTTTTTT; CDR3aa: CASSPTPHSNTGELFF
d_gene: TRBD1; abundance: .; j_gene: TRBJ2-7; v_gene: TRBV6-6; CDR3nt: TGTGCCAGCAGTTACCAGGGGGAGTCCTACGAGCAGTACTTC; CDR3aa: CASSYQGESYEQYF
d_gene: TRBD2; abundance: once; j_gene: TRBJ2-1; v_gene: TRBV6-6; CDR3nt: TGTGCCAGCAGCACAACAAGCGGGGGGGTGGGCAATGAGCAGTTCTTC; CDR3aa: CASSTTSGGVGNEQFF
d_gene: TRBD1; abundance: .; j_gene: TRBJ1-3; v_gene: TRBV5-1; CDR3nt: TGCGCCAGCAGCTTGGGGACAGGGGACTCTGGAAACACCATATATTTT; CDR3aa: CASSLGTGDSGNTIYF
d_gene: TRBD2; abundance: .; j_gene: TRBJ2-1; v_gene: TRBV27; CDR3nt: TGTGCCAGCACCAAAGGCGGGGGGCGGAGCAATGAGCAGTTCTTC; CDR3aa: CASTKGGGRSNEQFF
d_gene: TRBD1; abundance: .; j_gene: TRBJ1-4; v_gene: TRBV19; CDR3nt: TGTGCCAGTAGTCCTAGCCCGACAGGGGTTTTTGAAAAACTGTTTTTT; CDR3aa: CASSPSPTGVFEKLFF
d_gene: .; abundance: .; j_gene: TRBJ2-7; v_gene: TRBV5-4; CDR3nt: TGTGCCAGCAGCCTACGGGGGACCCCCTACGAGCAGTACTTC; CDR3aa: CASSLRGTPYEQYF
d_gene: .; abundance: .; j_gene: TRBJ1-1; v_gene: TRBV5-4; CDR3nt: TGTGCCAGCAGCCTGGGACTCTTCATGAACACTGAAGCTTTCTTT; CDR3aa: CASSLGLFMNTEAFF
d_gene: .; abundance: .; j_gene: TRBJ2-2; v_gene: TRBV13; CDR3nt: TGTGCCAGCAGCTTAGGGTTGCGGGTTACCGGGGAGCTGTTTTTT; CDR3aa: CASSLGLRVTGELFF
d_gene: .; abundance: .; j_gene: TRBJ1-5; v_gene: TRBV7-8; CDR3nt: TGTGCCAGCAGCGTGACAGGTAATCAGCCCCAGCATTTT; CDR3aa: CASSVTGNQPQHF
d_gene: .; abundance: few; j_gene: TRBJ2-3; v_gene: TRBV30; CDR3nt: TGTGCCTGGGAGATTGGGGGGTTGGACACAGATACGCAGTATTTT; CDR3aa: CAWEIGGLDTDTQYF
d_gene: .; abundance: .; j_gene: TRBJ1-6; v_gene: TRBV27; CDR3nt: TGTGCCAGCAGTTTAAACAGGCCTGATAATTCACCCCTCCACTTT; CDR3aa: CASSLNRPDNSPLHF
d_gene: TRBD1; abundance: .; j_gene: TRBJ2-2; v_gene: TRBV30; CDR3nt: TGTGCCTGGCTGAGACAGGGGAAAACCGGGGAGCTGTTTTTT; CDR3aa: CAWLRQGKTGELFF
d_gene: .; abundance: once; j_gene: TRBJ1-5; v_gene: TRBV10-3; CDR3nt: TGTGCCATCAGTGATTACAAGACAGGCCCTAATCAGCCCCAGCATTTT; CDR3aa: CAISDYKTGPNQPQHF
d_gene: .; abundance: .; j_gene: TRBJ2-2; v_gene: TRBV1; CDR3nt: TGCACCAGCAGCCAAGGGCTAGCGGGAGCCCGGGGCCGGGAGCTGTTTTTT; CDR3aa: CTSSQGLAGARGRELFF
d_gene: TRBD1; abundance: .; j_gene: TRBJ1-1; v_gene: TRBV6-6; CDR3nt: TGTGCCAGCAGTTTCACCGGGACAGTTAGGGAAGCTTTCTTT; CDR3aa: CASSFTGTVREAFF
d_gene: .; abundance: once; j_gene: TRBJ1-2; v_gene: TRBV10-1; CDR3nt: TGCGCCAGCAGTGGTGCGGGGACCGCTGTCGGTGGCTACACCTTC; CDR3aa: CASSGAGTAVGGYTF
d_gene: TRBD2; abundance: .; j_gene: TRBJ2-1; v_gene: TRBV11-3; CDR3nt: TGTGCCAGCAGCGCCCTGACTAGCGGAGTGCAGTTCTTC; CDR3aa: CASSALTSGVQFF
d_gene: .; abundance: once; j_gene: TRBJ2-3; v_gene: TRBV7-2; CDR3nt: TGTGCCAGCAGCCCTCAGGGGTCTAGCACAGATACGCAGTATTTT; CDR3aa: CASSPQGSSTDTQYF
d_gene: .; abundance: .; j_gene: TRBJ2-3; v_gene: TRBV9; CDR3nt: TGTGCCAGCAGCGGTAGTAACCGTTGGGATACGCAGTATTTT; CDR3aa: CASSGSNRWDTQYF
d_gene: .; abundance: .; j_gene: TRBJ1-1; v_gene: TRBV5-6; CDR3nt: TGTGCCAGCAGTGGTCAAGCGAACACTGAAGCTTTCTTT; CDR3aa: CASSGQANTEAFF
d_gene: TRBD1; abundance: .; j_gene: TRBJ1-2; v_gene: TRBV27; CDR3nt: TGTGCCAGCAGTTTTTTCCCCGCACGGGACAGGGGGCACCATGGCTACACCTTC; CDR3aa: CASSFFPARDRGHHGYTF
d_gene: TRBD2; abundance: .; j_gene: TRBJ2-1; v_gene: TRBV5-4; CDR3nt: TGTGCCAGCAGCTTGGGTGGACTAGCGGGGGGCCCCTCCTACAATGAGCAGTTCTTC; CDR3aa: CASSLGGLAGGPSYNEQFF